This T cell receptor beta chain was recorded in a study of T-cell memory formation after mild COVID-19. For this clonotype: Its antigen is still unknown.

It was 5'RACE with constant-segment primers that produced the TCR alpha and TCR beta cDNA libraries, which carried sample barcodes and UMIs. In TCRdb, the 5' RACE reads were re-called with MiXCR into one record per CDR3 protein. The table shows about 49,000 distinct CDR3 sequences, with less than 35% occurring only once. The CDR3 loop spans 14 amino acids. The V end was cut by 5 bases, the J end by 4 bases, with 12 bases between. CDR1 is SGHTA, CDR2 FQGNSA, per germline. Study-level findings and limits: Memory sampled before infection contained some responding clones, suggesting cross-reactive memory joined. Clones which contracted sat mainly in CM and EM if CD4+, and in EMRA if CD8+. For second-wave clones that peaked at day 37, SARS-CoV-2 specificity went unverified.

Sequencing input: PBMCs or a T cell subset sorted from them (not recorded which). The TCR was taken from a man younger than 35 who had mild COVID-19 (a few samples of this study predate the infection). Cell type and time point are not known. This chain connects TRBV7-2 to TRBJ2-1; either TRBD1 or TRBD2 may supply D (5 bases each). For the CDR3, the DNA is TGTGCCAGCAGCACGGGACGGGGATACAATGAGCAGTTCTTC. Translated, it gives CASSTGRGYNEQFF. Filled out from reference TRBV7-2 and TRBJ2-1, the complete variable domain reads GAGVSQSPSNKVTEKGKDVELRCDPISGHTALYWYRQSLGQGLEFLIYFQGNSAPDKSGLPSDRFSAERTGGSVSTLTIQRTQQEDSAVYLCASSTGRGYNEQFFGPGTRLTVL.